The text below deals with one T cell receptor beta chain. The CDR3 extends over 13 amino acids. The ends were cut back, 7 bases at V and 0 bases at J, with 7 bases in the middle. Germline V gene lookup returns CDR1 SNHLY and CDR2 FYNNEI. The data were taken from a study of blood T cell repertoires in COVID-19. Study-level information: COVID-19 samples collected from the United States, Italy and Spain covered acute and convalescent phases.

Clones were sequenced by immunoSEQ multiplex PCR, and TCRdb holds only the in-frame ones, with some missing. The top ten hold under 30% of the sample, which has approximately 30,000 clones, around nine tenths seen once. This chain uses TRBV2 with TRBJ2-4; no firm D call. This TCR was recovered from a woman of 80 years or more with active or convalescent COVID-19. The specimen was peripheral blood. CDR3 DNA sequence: TGTGCCAGCAATTATCTAGCCAAAAACATTCAGTACTTC. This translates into CASNYLAKNIQYF. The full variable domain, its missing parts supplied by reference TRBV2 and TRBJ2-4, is EPEVTQTPSHQVTQMGQEVILRCVPISNHLYFYWYRQILGQKVEFLVSFYNNEISEKSEIFDDQFSVERPDGSNFTLKIRSTKLEDSAMYFCASNYLAKNIQYFGAGTRLSVL.